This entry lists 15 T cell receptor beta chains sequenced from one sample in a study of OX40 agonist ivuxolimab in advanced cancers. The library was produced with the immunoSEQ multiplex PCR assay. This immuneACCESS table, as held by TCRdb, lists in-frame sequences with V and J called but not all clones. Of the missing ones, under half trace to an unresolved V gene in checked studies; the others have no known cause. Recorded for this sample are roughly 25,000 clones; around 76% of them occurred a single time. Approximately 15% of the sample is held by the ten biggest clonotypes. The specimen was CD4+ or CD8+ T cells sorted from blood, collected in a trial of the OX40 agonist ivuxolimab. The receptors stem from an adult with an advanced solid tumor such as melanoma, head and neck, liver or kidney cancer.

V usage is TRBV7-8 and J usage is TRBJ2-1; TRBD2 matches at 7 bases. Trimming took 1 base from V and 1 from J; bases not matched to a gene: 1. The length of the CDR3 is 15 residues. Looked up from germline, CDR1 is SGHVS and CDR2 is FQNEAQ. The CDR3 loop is CASSLVGGSYNEQFF. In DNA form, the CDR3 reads TGTGCCAGCAGCTTAGTCGGGGGGTCCTACAATGAGCAGTTCTTC.

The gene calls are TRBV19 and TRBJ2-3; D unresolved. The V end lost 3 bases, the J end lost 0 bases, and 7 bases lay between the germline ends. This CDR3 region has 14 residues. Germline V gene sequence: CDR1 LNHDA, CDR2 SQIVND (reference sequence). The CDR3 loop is CASSIVLSTDTQYF. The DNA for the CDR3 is TGTGCCAGTAGTATCGTCCTTAGCACAGATACGCAGTATTTT.

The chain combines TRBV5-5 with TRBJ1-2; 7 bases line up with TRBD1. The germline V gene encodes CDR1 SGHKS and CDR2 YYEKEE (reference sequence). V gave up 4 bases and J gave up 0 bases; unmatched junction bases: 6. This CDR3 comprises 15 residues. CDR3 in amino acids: CASSPTGTANYGYTF. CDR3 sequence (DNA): TGTGCCAGCAGCCCCACAGGGACAGCTAACTATGGCTACACCTTC.

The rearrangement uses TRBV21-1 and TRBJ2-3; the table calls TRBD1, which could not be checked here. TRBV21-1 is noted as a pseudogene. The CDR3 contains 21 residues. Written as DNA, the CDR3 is TGTGCCAGCAGCCCGCCCGACGGGACAGGGGGTCGTGGGGGGTGCACAGATACGCAGTATTTT. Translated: CASSPPDGTGGRGGCTDTQYF.

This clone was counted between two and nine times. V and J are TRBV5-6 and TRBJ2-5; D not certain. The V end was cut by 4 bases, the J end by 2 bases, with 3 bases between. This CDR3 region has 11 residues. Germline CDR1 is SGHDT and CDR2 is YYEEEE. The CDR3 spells CASSVQETQYF. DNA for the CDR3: TGTGCCAGCAGCGTACAAGAGACCCAGTACTTC.

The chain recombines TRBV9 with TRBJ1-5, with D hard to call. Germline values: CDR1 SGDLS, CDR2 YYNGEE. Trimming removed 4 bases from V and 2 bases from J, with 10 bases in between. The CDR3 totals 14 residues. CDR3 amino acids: CASSKEGGNQPQHF. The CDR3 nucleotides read TGTGCCAGCAGCAAAGAAGGAGGCAATCAGCCCCAGCATTTT.

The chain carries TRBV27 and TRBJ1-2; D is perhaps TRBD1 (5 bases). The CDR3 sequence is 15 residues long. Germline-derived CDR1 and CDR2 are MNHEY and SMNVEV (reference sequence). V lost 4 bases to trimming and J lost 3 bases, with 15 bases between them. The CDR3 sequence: CASSYRDPEDYGYTF. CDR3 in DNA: TGTGCCAGCAGTTACCGGGACCCCGAGGACTATGGCTACACCTTC.

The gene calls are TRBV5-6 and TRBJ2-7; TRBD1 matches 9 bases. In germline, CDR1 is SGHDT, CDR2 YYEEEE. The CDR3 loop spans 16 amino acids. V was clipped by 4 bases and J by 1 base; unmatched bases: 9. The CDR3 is CASSLTGGARSYEQYF. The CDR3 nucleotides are TGTGCCAGCAGCCTCACAGGGGGCGCCAGGTCCTACGAGCAGTACTTC.

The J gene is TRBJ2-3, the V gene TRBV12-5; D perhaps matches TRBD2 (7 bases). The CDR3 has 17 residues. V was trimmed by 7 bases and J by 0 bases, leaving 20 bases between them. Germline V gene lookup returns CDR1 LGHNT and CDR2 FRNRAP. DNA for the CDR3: TGTGCTAGTGCCCTCCTTTGGGGGGGGCCTAGCACAGATACGCAGTATTTT. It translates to CASALLWGGPSTDTQYF.

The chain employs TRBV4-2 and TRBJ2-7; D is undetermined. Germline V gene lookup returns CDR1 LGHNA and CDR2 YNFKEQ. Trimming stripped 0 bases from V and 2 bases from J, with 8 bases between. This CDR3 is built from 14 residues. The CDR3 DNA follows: TGTGCCAGCAGCCAAGACATAGGAACCTACGAGCAGTACTTC. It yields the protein CASSQDIGTYEQYF.

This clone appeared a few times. CDR3 nucleotide sequence: TGTGCCAGCAGCTTAGAGTGGGGGGACAATGAGCAGTTCTTC. This encodes CASSLEWGDNEQFF. The rearrangement joins TRBV7-2 to TRBJ2-1, with D possibly matching TRBD2 (6 bases). CDR1 is SGHTA and CDR2 is FQGNSA in the germline V gene. This CDR3 is built from 14 residues. Trimming took 1 base from V and 5 from J, leaving 9 bases between them.

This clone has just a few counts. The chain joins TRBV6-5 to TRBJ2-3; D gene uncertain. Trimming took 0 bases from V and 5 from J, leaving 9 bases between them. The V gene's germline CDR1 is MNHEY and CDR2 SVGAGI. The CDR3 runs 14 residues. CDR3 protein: CASSYSSPGDTQYF. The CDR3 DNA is TGTGCCAGCAGTTACTCCTCCCCTGGAGATACGCAGTATTTT.

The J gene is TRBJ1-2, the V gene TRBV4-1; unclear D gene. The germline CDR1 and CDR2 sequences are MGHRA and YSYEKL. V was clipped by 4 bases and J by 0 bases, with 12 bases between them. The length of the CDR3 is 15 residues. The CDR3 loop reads CASSREGRANYGYTF. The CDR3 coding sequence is TGCGCCAGCAGCCGAGAAGGTCGAGCTAACTATGGCTACACCTTC.

The CDR3 loop reads CASSVGLGGDHEQYF. The CDR3 coding sequence is TGTGCCAGCAGCGTAGGGTTGGGGGGGGACCACGAGCAGTACTTC. The V call is TRBV9, the J call TRBJ2-7; 7 bases match TRBD2. V was pared by 0 bases and J by 5 bases, with 8 bases of the junction left unmatched. The CDR3 spans 15 residues. Germline-derived CDR1 and CDR2 are SGDLS and YYNGEE.

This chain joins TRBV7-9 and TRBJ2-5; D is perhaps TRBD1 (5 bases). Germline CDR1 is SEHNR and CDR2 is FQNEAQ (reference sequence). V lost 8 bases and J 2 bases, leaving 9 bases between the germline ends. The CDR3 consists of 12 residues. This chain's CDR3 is CASRQFQETQYF. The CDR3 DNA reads TGTGCCAGCCGACAGTTTCAAGAGACCCAGTACTTC.